This entry lists 15 T cell receptor beta chains sequenced from one sample in a study of early T cells in non-severe SARS-CoV-2 infection. TCRdb recomputed calls from the 5' RACE reads with MiXCR, one row per CDR3 protein. The sample shows approximately 77,000 distinct CDR3 sequences, less than 20% of them seen only once. The sample comprised whole blood. The source is an adult who was a healthcare worker with PCR-confirmed SARS-CoV-2 infection or an uninfected control (not recorded which).

The chain recombines TRBV5-6 with TRBJ2-5, with D perhaps matching TRBD1 or TRBD2 (5 bases each). The CDR3 totals 14 residues. Between the trimmed V and J ends, which lost 2 bases and 3 bases, there was a span of 11 bases. Germline V lookup: CDR1 SGHDT, CDR2 YYEEEE. CDR3 DNA: TGTGCCAGCAGCTTCACTAGGGGCAAAGAGACCCAGTACTTC. Translated, it gives CASSFTRGKETQYF.

As for this clonotype: The CDR3 does not end in the conserved phenylalanine or tryptophan, so this is likely a read error. The J gene is TRBJ1-2, the V gene TRBV6-5; TRBD1 aligns across 9 bases. Germline lookup yields CDR1 MNHEY and CDR2 SVGAGI. The junction had 12 bases not matched to a gene; V was cut back by 6 bases and J by 4 bases. The CDR3 covers 16 residues. The CDR3 DNA reads TGTGCCAGCAGCTACCTTCGACAGGGGGGGACCTATGGCTACACCCTC. Its protein is CASSYLRQGGTYGYTL.

The table lists this clonotype with many counts. The J gene is TRBJ2-1, the V gene TRBV28; TRBD1 is a possible D gene (6 bases). Per germline, CDR1 MDHEN and CDR2 SYDVKM. The V gene lost 5 bases and the J gene lost 2 bases, with 10 bases spanning the gap. This CDR3 spans 14 amino acids. The CDR3 is CASSPGDTYNEQFF. The CDR3 DNA sequence: TGTGCCAGCAGTCCCGGGGACACCTACAATGAGCAGTTCTTC.

The V and J genes are TRBV4-3 and TRBJ2-1; D tentatively reads TRBD1 or TRBD2 (5 bases each). Per the germline V gene, CDR1 is LGHNA and CDR2 is YSLEER. Trimming shortened V by 0 bases and J by 0 bases, and 9 bases separated the two germline ends. This CDR3 has 16 residues. The CDR3 protein is CASSQDQRGSYNEQFF. The CDR3 region has the DNA TGCGCCAGCAGCCAAGATCAGAGGGGCTCCTACAATGAGCAGTTCTTC.

This clonotype occurred a few times. The chain joins TRBV11-1 to TRBJ2-2; 7 nucleotides align to TRBD1. Germline trimming cut 4 bases from V and 4 bases from J; bases unmatched to any gene: 3. The CDR3 has 14 amino acids. Germline V gene lookup returns CDR1 SGHAT and CDR2 FQDESV (reference sequence). The CDR3 sequence: CASSSGQATGELFF. The CDR3 bases are TGTGCCAGCAGCTCCGGACAGGCCACCGGGGAGCTGTTTTTT.

This clonotype was observed a handful of times. The V call is TRBV19, the J call TRBJ2-1; D not resolved. V gave up 2 bases and J gave up 2 bases, with 16 bases separating them. The germline gives CDR1 LNHDA, CDR2 SQIVND (reference sequence). CDR3 size: 17 residues. As DNA, the CDR3 is TGTGCCAGTAGTATACCCGTCCGCCAGGCCGCCTACAATGAGCAGTTCTTC. Translation gives CASSIPVRQAAYNEQFF.

This clonotype was detected ten times or more. The chain has TRBV7-3 and TRBJ2-7; D is possibly TRBD1 or TRBD2 (6 bases each). From germline, CDR1 is SGHTA and CDR2 FQGTGA. Deletions cut 5 bases from V and 3 bases from J, with 14 bases between. The CDR3 is 14 amino acids. CDR3 sequence: CASSVAGGHYEQYF. CDR3 DNA sequence: TGTGCCAGCAGCGTCGCCGGGGGCCACTACGAGCAGTACTTC.

The chain uses TRBV19 and TRBJ1-5, with unresolved D. CDR1 and CDR2 from the germline V gene are LNHDA and SQIVND (reference sequence). The V end was cut by 5 bases, the J end by 7 bases, with 12 bases between. CDR3 length: 13 amino acids. As DNA, the CDR3 is TGTGCCAGTAGTGGGCAGGTTTACCAGCCCCAGCATTTT. Protein: CASSGQVYQPQHF.

In DNA, the CDR3 is TGTGCCACCAGTGAGTCCGGATCGGGGAAAAACATTCAGTACTTC. Translating it yields CATSESGSGKNIQYF. V usage is TRBV24-1 and J usage is TRBJ2-4; D perhaps matches TRBD2 (5 bases). Germline V CDR1 and CDR2: KGHDR, SFDVKD. This CDR3 has 15 residues. The ends were cut back, 4 bases at V and 4 bases at J, with 13 bases in the middle.

This clonotype was picked up a small number of times. V usage is TRBV25-1 and J usage is TRBJ1-1, with D possibly TRBD1 on 5 matching bases. The ends were cut back, 2 bases at V and 1 base at J, with 8 bases in the middle. Germline V gives CDR1 MGHDK, CDR2 SYGVNS. The CDR3 has 14 residues. The chain's CDR3 is CASSEGAGNTEAFF. DNA of the CDR3: TGTGCCAGCAGTGAAGGGGCGGGGAACACTGAAGCTTTCTTT.

This clonotype showed up many times. V usage is TRBV21-1 and J usage is TRBJ2-2. TRBV21-1 is a documented pseudogene. The CDR3 contains 16 residues. In DNA form, the CDR3 reads TGTGCCAGCAGCAAAGAAGGCGGTTCGAACACCGGGGAGCTGTTTTTT. This encodes CASSKEGGSNTGELFF.

The chain combines TRBV14 with TRBJ1-2; D gene uncertain. CDR3 length equals 14 residues. V lost 6 bases and J 8 bases, leaving 19 bases between the germline ends. Germline CDR1 SGHDN, CDR2 FVKESK. CDR3 protein: CASRRTPLKGGYTF. Here the CDR3 DNA reads TGTGCCAGCAGACGAACACCTTTGAAAGGCGGCTACACCTTC.

V is TRBV28 and J is TRBJ1-2; a possible D gene is TRBD1 (5 bases). CDR3 length: 12 amino acids. Trimming cost V 2 bases and J 8 bases, with 9 bases left between them. Germline lookup yields CDR1 MDHEN and CDR2 SYDVKM. The CDR3 protein is CASSLIQGGYTF. The CDR3 DNA follows: TGTGCCAGCAGTTTAATCCAGGGCGGCTACACCTTC.

This clonotype was found a few times. V usage is TRBV24-1 and J usage is TRBJ2-3, with D unclear. V was clipped by 3 bases and J by 6 bases, with 15 bases between them. Per germline, CDR1 KGHDR and CDR2 SFDVKD. This CDR3 has 15 residues. CDR3 sequence: CATSDPRSSWDTQYF. CDR3 DNA: TGTGCCACCAGTGATCCCAGAAGTAGTTGGGATACGCAGTATTTT.

This clonotype was recorded a few times. This rearrangement joins TRBV11-2 to TRBJ2-1; 11 nucleotides align to TRBD2. Trimming cost V 5 bases and J 3 bases; bases outside gene matches: 9. CDR3 length equals 17 residues. Germline lookup yields CDR1 SGHAT and CDR2 FQNNGV. CDR3 in DNA: TGTGCCAGCAGCATTCTGACTAGCGGGGAACTCTACAATGAGCAGTTCTTC. Its protein product is CASSILTSGELYNEQFF.